This T cell receptor (beta chain) was captured in a study of cytomegalovirus exposure and HLA in healthy donors. This CDR3 has 16 amino acids. Trimming at V came to 2 bases and at J to 6 bases, leaving 9 bases not matched to a gene. Looked up from germline, CDR1 is SGHTA and CDR2 is FQGNSA. This clone was seen only a few times. PCR was performed using 60 Vbeta and 13 Jbeta primers. The protocol was immunoSEQ multiplex PCR, while the TCRdb copy is restricted to in-frame clones and leaves out a portion. Among around 120,000 clones listed, about 75% were seen once. Sequenced sample: PBMCs. The chain combines TRBV7-2 with TRBJ2-2; 7 positions agree with TRBD2. This TCR was sampled from a man between 60 and 70 years old in good health and CMV-seropositive. The CDR3 DNA reads TGTGCCAGCAGCTTAACGGCTAATGGGGGGGCCGGGGAGCTGTTTTTT. Residues: CASSLTANGGAGELFF.